Presented here are 9 T cell receptor beta chains from one specimen sequenced in a study of cytotoxic CD8 clonotypes in ibrutinib-treated CLL. Sequencing was performed with immunoSEQ multiplex PCR; in TCRdb, only in-frame clones are kept and a portion is missing. The sample includes roughly 180,000 clones, under 85% of them seen just once. The specimen was PBMCs, collected after 24 months of ibrutinib treatment. Every receptor here comes from a human donor with chronic lymphocytic leukemia.

This chain links TRBV2 with TRBJ2-5, with unresolved D. V lost 3 bases and J lost 2, with 10 bases in between. Germline lookup yields CDR1 SNHLY and CDR2 FYNNEI. The CDR3 length is 14 residues. The CDR3 reads CASSDLGYQETQYF. The CDR3 coding sequence is TGTGCCAGCAGTGATCTAGGATATCAAGAGACCCAGTACTTC.

The V and J genes are TRBV25-1 and TRBJ1-1; 8 bases match TRBD1. The CDR3 totals 15 residues. The germline V gene has CDR1 MGHDK and CDR2 SYGVNS. After removal of 4 bases from V and 4 bases from J, the junction contained 8 bases not matched to a gene. The CDR3: CASSALDRAATEAFF. For the CDR3, the DNA is TGTGCCAGCAGTGCCCTGGACAGGGCGGCCACTGAAGCTTTCTTT.

The V gene is TRBV9, the J gene TRBJ2-5; TRBD2 matches at 8 bases. The V segment lost 5 bases and the J segment 5 bases; nucleotides outside the gene matches: 11. Looked up from germline, CDR1 is SGDLS and CDR2 is YYNGEE. The CDR3 has 15 amino acids. Here the CDR3 reads CASSEWGSSGETQYF. As DNA, the CDR3 is TGTGCCAGCAGTGAGTGGGGGTCTAGCGGGGAGACCCAGTACTTC.

The CDR3 DNA reads as TGTGCCAGTAGTATCTTATTGGGGGCGCGAAGCAATCAGCCCCAGCATTTT. Encoded protein: CASSILLGARSNQPQHF. This chain connects TRBV19 to TRBJ1-5, with D perhaps matching TRBD1 (6 bases). Trimming left V 3 bases short and J 1 base short, with 16 bases between. CDR1 LNHDA and CDR2 SQIVND come from the germline V gene (reference sequence). CDR3 size: 17 residues.

The V and J genes are TRBV4-1 and TRBJ2-3; 8 bases align to TRBD1. Germline CDR1 and CDR2: MGHRA and YSYEKL. This CDR3 has 15 residues. The V segment lost 1 base and the J segment 4 bases; nucleotides outside the gene matches: 4. The CDR3 bases are TGCGCCAGCAGCCAAGGGACAGGGTGGGCAGATACGCAGTATTTT. Its translation: CASSQGTGWADTQYF.

The chain joins TRBV11-3 to TRBJ1-1; no clear D. This CDR3 spans 13 amino acids. V shed 0 bases and J shed 8 bases, with 10 bases lying between them. Germline V gene sequence: CDR1 SGHNT, CDR2 YENEEA. The CDR3 loop reads CASSLDPTQEAFF. CDR3 nucleotide sequence: TGTGCCAGCAGCTTAGACCCGACCCAGGAAGCTTTCTTT.

This clone was detected only a few times. This sequence joins TRBV6-6 and TRBJ1-1; TRBD1 agrees at 7 bases. The CDR3 spans 14 residues. Germline CDR1 MNHNY, CDR2 SVGAGI (reference sequence). The ends lost 8 bases at V and 1 base at J; junction bases unmatched: 7. The CDR3: CASPPGQSNTEAFF. For the CDR3, the DNA is TGTGCCAGCCCTCCGGGACAGTCGAACACTGAAGCTTTCTTT.

This sequence joins TRBV6-1 and TRBJ1-1; D is ambiguous. The CDR3 covers 11 residues. The V end was cut by 5 bases, the J end by 2 bases, with 3 bases between. The germline CDR1 and CDR2 sequences are MNHNS and SASEGT. The CDR3 DNA is TGTGCCAGCAGTCCAAACACTGAAGCTTTCTTT. Translated, it gives CASSPNTEAFF.

In DNA form, the CDR3 reads TGCGCCAGCAGCTTAGAATTTACAGAGATTTATGGCTACACCTTC. It is translated as CASSLEFTEIYGYTF. This rearrangement joins TRBV5-1 to TRBJ1-2; D remains ambiguous. CDR1 is SGHRS and CDR2 is YFSETQ in the germline V gene. CDR3 length: 15 amino acids. With 2 bases removed from V and 5 bases from J, the gap between germline ends came to 16 bases.